This is a list of T cell receptor beta chains from one sample in a study of blood T cell repertoires in COVID-19. Generated by immunoSEQ multiplex PCR, the TCRdb table keeps only in-frame clones and is missing some. The sample has 200,000 to 300,000 clones, roughly 81% seen once; the top ten hold under 5%. The sequencing sample was made of peripheral blood. These receptors came from a man aged 50-59 years with acute or convalescent COVID-19. CDR3s include the opening cysteine and the closing phenylalanine or tryptophan. D genes are given only for firm matches. For some rows the clone size is stated as once, few or many, or as a class when expanded; others skip it.

j_call v_call clone_size d_call cdr3_aa cdr3_nt
TRBJ2-7 TRBV6-5 NA NA CASSYGLSGEQYF TGTGCCAGCAGTTACGGGCTATCGGGGGAGCAGTACTTC
TRBJ2-7 TRBV10-3 NA NA CAISEGLLTGTHYEQYF TGTGCCATCAGTGAGGGATTACTAACCGGGACACACTACGAGCAGTACTTC
TRBJ2-3 TRBV5-1 once TRBD2 CASSLDGTSGRDTQYF TGCGCCAGCAGCCTCGACGGGACTAGCGGGAGGGATACGCAGTATTTT
TRBJ2-1 TRBV27 once NA CASSLSTRSQQFF TGTGCCAGCAGTTTATCCACTAGGTCCCAGCAGTTCTTC
TRBJ1-3 TRBV11-2 NA NA CASSRLDGKSSGNTIYF TGTGCCAGCAGCAGACTCGACGGCAAGAGCTCTGGAAACACCATATATTTT
TRBJ1-4 TRBV18 NA NA CASSPDDREKLFF TGTGCCAGCTCACCTGACGACAGGGAAAAACTGTTTTTT
TRBJ2-1 TRBV15 NA TRBD2 CATSSGLAGAFRNEQFF TGTGCCACCAGCAGCGGACTAGCGGGGGCCTTCCGCAATGAGCAGTTCTTC
TRBJ1-6 TRBV12-1 NA NA CASSCGLPVDYNSPLHF TGTGCCAGCAGCTGCGGGCTACCAGTGGATTATAATTCACCCCTCCACTTT
TRBJ1-2 TRBV5-6 NA NA CASSLAQGLTF TGTGCCAGCAGCTTGGCTCAGGGGTTGACCTTC
TRBJ2-1 TRBV5-1 NA TRBD1 CASSEDREVGEQFF TGCGCCAGCAGCGAGGACAGGGAGGTCGGTGAGCAGTTCTTC
TRBJ1-2 TRBV12-3/TRBV12-4 NA NA CASSPPTGNGYTF TGTGCCAGCAGTCCCCCTACAGGGAATGGCTACACCTTC
TRBJ1-2 TRBV16 NA TRBD1 CASSPGGGDYGYTF TGTGCCAGCAGCCCAGGGGGCGGGGACTATGGCTACACCTTC
TRBJ1-1 TRBV13 NA NA CASSFREGTEAFF TGTGCCAGCAGCTTCCGGGAGGGCACTGAAGCTTTCTTT
TRBJ1-2 TRBV19 few TRBD1 CASSDRDGYTF TGTGCCAGTAGCGACAGGGATGGCTACACCTTC
TRBJ2-7 TRBV30 NA NA CAWSVPREQYF TGTGCCTGGAGTGTTCCCCGCGAGCAGTACTTC
TRBJ2-7 TRBV21-1 NA NA CASRKGTLAYEQYF TGTGCCAGCAGAAAAGGGACTTTGGCCTACGAGCAGTACTTC
TRBJ2-4 TRBV10-1 NA NA CASSESNAGSGKNIQYF TGCGCCAGCAGTGAGTCGAATGCAGGCAGTGGGAAAAACATTCAGTACTTC
TRBJ2-3 TRBV19 NA TRBD2 CASRRLAGVLSATDTQYF TGTGCCAGTAGAAGACTAGCGGGAGTTCTATCCGCCACAGATACGCAGTATTTT
TRBJ1-5 TRBV10-3 NA NA CAVSGGKDQPQHF TGTGCCGTAAGTGGGGGCAAGGATCAGCCCCAGCATTTT
TRBJ2-7 TRBV24-1 NA TRBD1 CATSGQGSYEQYF TGTGCCACCTCTGGACAGGGGTCCTACGAGCAGTACTTC
TRBJ2-1 TRBV28 NA TRBD2 CASSLISGSSYNEQFF TGTGCCAGCAGTCTCATTAGCGGGAGCTCCTACAATGAGCAGTTCTTC
TRBJ1-1 TRBV7-3 NA NA CASSLWTDSEAFF TGTGCCAGCAGCTTATGGACTGATTCTGAAGCTTTCTTT
TRBJ2-3 TRBV2 NA NA CASRALVAGADTQYF TGTGCCAGCAGAGCCCTAGTTGCGGGCGCAGATACGCAGTATTTT
TRBJ1-2 TRBV7-8 NA TRBD1 CASSRGQGLIYTF TGTGCCAGCAGCCGGGGACAGGGGTTGATCTACACCTTC
TRBJ1-2 TRBV19 NA NA CASSIPGRANYGYTF TGTGCCAGTAGTATACCAGGCAGAGCTAACTATGGCTACACCTTC
TRBJ1-1 TRBV5-1 NA NA CASSLELGMNTEAFF TGCGCCAGCAGCTTGGAGCTAGGCATGAACACTGAAGCTTTCTTT
TRBJ1-2 TRBV24-1 once TRBD1 CATSDFAGTGEGYTF TGTGCCACCAGTGATTTCGCCGGGACAGGGGAGGGCTACACCTTC
TRBJ2-7 TRBV30 few TRBD1 CAWEVRTGPYEQYF TGTGCCTGGGAGGTCAGGACAGGACCCTACGAGCAGTACTTC
TRBJ1-1 TRBV19 once TRBD1 CASTRDRGLAEAFF TGTGCCAGTACGCGGGACAGGGGGCTCGCTGAAGCTTTCTTT
TRBJ1-3 TRBV5-6 NA TRBD1 CASSGNRGALRGNTIYF TGTGCCAGCAGCGGGAACAGGGGGGCCCTAAGGGGAAACACCATATATTTT
TRBJ1-1 TRBV3-1/TRBV3-2 NA NA CASLSGGAVTEAFF TGTGCCAGCCTTTCGGGGGGGGCTGTCACTGAAGCTTTCTTT
TRBJ1-6 TRBV6-5 NA TRBD1 CASSYSPDREDSPLHF TGTGCCAGCAGTTACAGCCCGGACAGGGAAGATTCACCCCTCCACTTT
TRBJ2-1 TRBV5-4 NA TRBD2 CASSSKYSGSYNEQFF TGTGCCAGCAGCTCCAAATATAGCGGGAGTTACAATGAGCAGTTCTTC
TRBJ2-2 TRBV5-1 NA TRBD2 CASSLLGGPGELFF TGCGCCAGCAGCTTGTTGGGAGGGCCCGGGGAGCTGTTTTTT
TRBJ1-3 TRBV6-5 NA TRBD1 CASTATGGNTIYF TGTGCCAGCACCGCGACAGGGGGAAACACCATATATTTT
TRBJ2-3 TRBV12-5 NA NA CASEPPGLTSTDTQYF TGTGCTAGTGAGCCTCCGGGGTTAACTAGCACAGATACGCAGTATTTT